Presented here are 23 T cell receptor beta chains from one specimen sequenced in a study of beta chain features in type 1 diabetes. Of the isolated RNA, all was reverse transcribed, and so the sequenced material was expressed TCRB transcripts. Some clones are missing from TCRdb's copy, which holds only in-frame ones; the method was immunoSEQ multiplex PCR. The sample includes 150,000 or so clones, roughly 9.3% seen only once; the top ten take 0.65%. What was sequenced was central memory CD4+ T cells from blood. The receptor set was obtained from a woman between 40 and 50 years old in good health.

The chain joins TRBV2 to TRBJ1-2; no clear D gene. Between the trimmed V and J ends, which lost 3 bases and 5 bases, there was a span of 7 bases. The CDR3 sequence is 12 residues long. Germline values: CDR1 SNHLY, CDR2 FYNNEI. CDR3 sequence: CASSEWHYGYTF. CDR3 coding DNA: TGTGCCAGCAGTGAGTGGCATTATGGCTACACCTTC.

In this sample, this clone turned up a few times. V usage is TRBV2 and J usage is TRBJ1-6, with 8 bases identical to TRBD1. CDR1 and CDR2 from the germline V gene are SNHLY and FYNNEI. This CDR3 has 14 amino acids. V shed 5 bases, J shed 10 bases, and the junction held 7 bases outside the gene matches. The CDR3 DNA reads TGTGCCAGCAGTCCTGACAGGGGTGGGTCACCCCTCCACTTT. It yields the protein CASSPDRGGSPLHF.

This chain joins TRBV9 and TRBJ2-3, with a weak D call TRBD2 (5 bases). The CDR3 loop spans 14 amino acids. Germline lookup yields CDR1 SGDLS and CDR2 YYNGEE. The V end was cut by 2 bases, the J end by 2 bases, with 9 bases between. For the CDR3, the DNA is TGTGCCAGCAGCGTCCTCGGACTCACAGATACGCAGTATTTT. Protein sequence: CASSVLGLTDTQYF.

The CDR3 here is CASHGGTSGGNTQYF. For the CDR3, the DNA is TGTGCCAGCCACGGGGGGACTAGCGGGGGAAATACGCAGTATTTT. This chain joins TRBV28 and TRBJ2-3; 14 bases agree with TRBD2. Trimming cost V 8 bases and J 7 bases; bases outside gene matches: 8. This CDR3 is 15 amino acids long. Germline V gene sequence: CDR1 MDHEN, CDR2 SYDVKM.

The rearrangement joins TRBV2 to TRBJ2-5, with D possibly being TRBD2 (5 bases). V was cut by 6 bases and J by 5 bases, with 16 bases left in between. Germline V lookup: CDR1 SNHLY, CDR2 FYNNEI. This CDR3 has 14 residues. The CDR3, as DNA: TGTGCCAGCAGGAAGGATCGGACGGGGGAGACCCAGTACTTC. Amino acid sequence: CASRKDRTGETQYF.

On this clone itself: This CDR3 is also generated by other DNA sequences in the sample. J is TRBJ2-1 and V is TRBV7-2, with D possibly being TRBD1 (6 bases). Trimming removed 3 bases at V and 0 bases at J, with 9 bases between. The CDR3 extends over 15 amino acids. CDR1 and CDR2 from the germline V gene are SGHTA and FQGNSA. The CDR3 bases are TGTGCCAGCAGCTTGACAGGAAGCTCCTACAATGAGCAGTTCTTC. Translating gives CASSLTGSSYNEQFF.

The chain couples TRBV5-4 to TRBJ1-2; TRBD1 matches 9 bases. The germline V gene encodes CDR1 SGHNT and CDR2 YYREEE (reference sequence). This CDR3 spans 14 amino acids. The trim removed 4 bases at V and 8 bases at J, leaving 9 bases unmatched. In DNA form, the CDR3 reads TGTGCCAGCAGCCTCGCGACAGGGGGAGTGGGCTACACCTTC. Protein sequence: CASSLATGGVGYTF. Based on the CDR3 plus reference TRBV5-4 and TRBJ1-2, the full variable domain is ETGVTQSPTHLIKTRGQQVTLRCSSQSGHNTVSWYQQALGQGPQFIFQYYREEENGRGNFPPRFSGLQFPNYSSELNVNALELDDSALYLCASSLATGGVGYTFGSGTRLTVV.

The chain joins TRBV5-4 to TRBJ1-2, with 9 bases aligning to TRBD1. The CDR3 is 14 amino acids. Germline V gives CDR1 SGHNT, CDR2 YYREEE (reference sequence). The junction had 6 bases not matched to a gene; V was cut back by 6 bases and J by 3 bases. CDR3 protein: CASTKRDRDYGYTF. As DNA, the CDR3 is TGTGCCAGCACCAAACGGGACAGGGACTATGGCTACACCTTC.

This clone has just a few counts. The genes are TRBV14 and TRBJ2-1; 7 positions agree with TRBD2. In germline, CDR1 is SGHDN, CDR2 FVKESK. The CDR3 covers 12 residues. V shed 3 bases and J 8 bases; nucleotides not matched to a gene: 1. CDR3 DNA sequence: TGTGCCAGCAGCCAGCGGGGGTATGAGCAGTTCTTC. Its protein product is CASSQRGYEQFF.

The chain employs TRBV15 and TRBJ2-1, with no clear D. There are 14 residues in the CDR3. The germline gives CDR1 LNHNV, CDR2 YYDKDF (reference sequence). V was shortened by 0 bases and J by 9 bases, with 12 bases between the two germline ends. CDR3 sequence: CATSRDSYSGEQFF. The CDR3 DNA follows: TGTGCCACCAGCAGAGATTCGTACTCGGGTGAGCAGTTCTTC.

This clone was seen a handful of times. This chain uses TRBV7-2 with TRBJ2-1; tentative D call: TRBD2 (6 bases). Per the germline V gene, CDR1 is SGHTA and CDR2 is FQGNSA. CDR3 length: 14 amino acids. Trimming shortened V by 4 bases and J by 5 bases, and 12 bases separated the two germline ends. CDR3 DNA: TGTGCCAGCAGCTCCCCGGCGGGACACAATGAGCAGTTCTTC. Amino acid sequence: CASSSPAGHNEQFF. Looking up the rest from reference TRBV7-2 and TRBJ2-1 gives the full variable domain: GAGVSQSPSNKVTEKGKDVELRCDPISGHTALYWYRQSLGQGLEFLIYFQGNSAPDKSGLPSDRFSAERTGGSVSTLTIQRTQQEDSAVYLCASSSPAGHNEQFFGPGTRLTVL.

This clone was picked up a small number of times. The CDR3 sequence is CASARGVSGNQPQHF. The CDR3 DNA follows: TGTGCCAGTGCCAGAGGCGTGTCGGGCAATCAGCCCCAGCATTTT. The chain has TRBV19 and TRBJ1-5; no firm D call. The CDR3 loop spans 15 amino acids. V shed 8 bases and J shed 2 bases, with 16 bases lying between them. In germline, CDR1 is LNHDA, CDR2 SQIVND (reference sequence).

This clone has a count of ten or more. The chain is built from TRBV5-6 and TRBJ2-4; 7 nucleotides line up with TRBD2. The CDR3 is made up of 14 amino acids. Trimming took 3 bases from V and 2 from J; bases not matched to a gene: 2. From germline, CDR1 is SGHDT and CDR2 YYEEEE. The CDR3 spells CASSWGGTKNIQYF. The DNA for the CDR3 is TGTGCCAGCAGCTGGGGGGGGACCAAAAACATTCAGTACTTC.

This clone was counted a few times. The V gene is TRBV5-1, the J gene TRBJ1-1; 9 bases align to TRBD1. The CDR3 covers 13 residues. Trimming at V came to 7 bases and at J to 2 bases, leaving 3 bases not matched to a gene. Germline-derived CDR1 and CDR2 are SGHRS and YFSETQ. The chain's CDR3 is CASQTGGNTEAFF. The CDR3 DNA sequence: TGCGCCAGCCAGACAGGGGGAAACACTGAAGCTTTCTTT.

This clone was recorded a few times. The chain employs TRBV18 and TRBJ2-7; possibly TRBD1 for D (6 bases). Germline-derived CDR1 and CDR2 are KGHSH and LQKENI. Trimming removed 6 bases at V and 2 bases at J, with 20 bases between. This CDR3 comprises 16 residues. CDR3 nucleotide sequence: TGTGCCAGCTCGCCCTCGGCACAGGGAAAGCCCTACGAGCAGTACTTC. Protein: CASSPSAQGKPYEQYF.

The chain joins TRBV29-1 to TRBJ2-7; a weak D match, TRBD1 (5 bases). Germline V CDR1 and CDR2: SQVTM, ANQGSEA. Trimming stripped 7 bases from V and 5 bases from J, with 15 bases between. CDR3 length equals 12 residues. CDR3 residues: CSANRGSNEQYF. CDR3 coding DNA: TGCAGCGCCAATAGGGGTAGCAACGAGCAGTACTTC.

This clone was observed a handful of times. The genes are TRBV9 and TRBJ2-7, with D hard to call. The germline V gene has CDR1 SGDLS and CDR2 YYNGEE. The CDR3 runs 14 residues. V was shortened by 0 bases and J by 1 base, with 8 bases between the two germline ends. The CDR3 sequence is CASSVAEHSYEQYF. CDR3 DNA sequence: TGTGCCAGCAGCGTAGCGGAGCATTCCTACGAGCAGTACTTC.

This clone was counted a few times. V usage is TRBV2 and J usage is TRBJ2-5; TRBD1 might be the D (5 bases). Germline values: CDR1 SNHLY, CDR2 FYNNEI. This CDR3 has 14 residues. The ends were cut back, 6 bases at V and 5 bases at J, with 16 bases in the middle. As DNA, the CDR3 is TGTGCCAGCAGGCAGGGTAGGGCTGGGGAGACCCAGTACTTC. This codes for CASRQGRAGETQYF. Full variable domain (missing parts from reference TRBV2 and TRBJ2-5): EPEVTQTPSHQVTQMGQEVILRCVPISNHLYFYWYRQILGQKVEFLVSFYNNEISEKSEIFDDQFSVERPDGSNFTLKIRSTKLEDSAMYFCASRQGRAGETQYFGPGTRLLVL.

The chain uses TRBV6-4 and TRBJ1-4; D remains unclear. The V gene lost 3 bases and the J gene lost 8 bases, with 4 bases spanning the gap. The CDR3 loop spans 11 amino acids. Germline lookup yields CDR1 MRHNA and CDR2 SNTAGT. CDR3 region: CASSEREKLFF. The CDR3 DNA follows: TGTGCCAGCAGTGAACGGGAAAAACTGTTTTTT.

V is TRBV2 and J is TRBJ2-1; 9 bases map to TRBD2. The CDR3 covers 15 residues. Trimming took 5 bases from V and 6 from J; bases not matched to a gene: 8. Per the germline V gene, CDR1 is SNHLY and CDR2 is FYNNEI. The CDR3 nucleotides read TGTGCCAGCAGTCCCCGGGCGGGGGGGTTCAATGAGCAGTTCTTC. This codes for CASSPRAGGFNEQFF.

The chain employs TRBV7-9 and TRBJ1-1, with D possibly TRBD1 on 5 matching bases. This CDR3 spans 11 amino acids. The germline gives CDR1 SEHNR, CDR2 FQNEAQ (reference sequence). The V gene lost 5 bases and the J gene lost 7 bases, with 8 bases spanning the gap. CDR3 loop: CASSHQGEAFF. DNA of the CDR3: TGTGCCAGCAGCCACCAGGGTGAAGCTTTCTTT.

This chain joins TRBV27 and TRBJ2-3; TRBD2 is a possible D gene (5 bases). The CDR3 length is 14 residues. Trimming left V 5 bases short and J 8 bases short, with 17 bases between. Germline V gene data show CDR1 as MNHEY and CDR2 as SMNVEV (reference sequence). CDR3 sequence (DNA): TGTGCCAGCAGTCCCCGGAGGCAGTTCTCTACGCAGTATTTT. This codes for CASSPRRQFSTQYF.

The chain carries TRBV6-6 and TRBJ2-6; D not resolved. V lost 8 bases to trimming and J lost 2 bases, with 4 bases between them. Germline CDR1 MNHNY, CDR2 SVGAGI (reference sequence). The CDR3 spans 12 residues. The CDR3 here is CASRAGANVLTF. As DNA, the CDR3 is TGTGCCAGCCGCGCTGGGGCCAACGTCCTGACTTTC.